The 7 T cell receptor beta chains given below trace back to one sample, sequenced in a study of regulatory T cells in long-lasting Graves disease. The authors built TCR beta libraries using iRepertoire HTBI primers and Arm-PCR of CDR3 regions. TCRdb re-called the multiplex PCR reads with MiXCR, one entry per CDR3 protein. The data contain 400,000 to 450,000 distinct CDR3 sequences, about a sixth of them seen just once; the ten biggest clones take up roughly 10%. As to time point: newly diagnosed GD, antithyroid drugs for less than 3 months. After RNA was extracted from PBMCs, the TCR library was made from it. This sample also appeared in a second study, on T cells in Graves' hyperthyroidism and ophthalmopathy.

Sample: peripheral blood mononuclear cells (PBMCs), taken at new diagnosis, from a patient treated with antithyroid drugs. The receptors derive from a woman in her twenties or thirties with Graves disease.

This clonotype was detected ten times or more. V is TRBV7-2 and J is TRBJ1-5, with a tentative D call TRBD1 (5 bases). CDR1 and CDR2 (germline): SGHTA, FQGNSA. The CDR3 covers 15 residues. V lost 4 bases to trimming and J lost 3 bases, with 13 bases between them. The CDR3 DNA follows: TGTGCCAGCAGCTCCCTCCAGGGTGTCAATCAGCCCCAGCATTTT. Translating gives CASSSLQGVNQPQHF. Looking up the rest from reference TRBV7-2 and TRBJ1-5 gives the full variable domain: GAGVSQSPSNKVTEKGKDVELRCDPISGHTALYWYRQSLGQGLEFLIYFQGNSAPDKSGLPSDRFSAERTGGSVSTLTIQRTQQEDSAVYLCASSSLQGVNQPQHFGDGTRLSIL.

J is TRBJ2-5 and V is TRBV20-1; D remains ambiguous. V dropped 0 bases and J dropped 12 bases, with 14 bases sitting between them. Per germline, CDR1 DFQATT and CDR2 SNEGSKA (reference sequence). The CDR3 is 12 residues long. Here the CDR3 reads CSARDAWPVEYF. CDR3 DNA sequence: TGCAGTGCTAGAGATGCCTGGCCCGTCGAGTACTTC.

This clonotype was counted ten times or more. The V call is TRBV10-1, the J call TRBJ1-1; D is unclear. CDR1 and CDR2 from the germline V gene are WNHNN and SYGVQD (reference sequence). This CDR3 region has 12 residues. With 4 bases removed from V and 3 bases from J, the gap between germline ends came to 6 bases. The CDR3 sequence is CASSAWDTEAFF. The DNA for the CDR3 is TGCGCCAGCAGTGCATGGGACACTGAAGCTTTCTTT.

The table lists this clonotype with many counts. The DNA of the CDR3 is TGTGCCAGCAGTGAAATCCCCACCGGGACAGGGGGCTTAAAGACCCAGTACTTC. Translated, it gives CASSEIPTGTGGLKTQYF. The V call is TRBV6-1, the J call TRBJ2-5; the match to TRBD1 covers 12 bases. The V segment lost 2 bases and the J segment 6 bases; nucleotides outside the gene matches: 13. The germline V gene encodes CDR1 MNHNS and CDR2 SASEGT. The CDR3 covers 18 residues.

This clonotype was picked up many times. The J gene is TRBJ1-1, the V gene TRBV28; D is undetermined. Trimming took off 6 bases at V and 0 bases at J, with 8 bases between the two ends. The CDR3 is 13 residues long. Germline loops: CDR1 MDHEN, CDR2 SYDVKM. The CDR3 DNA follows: TGTGCCAGCAGCTTAGTTATGAACACTGAAGCTTTCTTT. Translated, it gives CASSLVMNTEAFF.

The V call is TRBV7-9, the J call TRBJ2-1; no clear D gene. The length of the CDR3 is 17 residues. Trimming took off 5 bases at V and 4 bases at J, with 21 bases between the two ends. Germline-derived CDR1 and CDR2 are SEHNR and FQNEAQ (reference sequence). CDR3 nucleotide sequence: TGTGCCAGCAGCATAAAGTTCGGCCCGGGCAGATACAATGAGCAGTTCTTC. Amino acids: CASSIKFGPGRYNEQFF.

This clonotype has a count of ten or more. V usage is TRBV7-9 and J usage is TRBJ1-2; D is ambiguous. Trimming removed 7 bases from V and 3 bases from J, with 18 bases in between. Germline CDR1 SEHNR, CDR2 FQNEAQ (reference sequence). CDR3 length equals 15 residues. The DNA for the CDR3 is TGTGCCAGCACCCTCTCGGAGGGCGCCGACTATGGCTACACCTTC. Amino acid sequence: CASTLSEGADYGYTF.